What follows is one T cell receptor beta chain and its context. Its specificity is unknown. TCRdb independently ran MiXCR on the PCR reads; one entry per CDR3 protein. The table shows around 480,000 distinct CDR3 sequences, with about a quarter occurring only once. The CDR3 is 14 residues long. Per the germline V gene, CDR1 is GTSNPN and CDR2 is SVGIG (reference sequence). V dropped 2 bases and J dropped 2 bases, with 11 bases sitting between them. This sample was included in a study of molecular identifiers for immune sequencing clone quantification. Looking at the study overall: In replicates, RNA from approximately 22,000 or 94,000 naive CD8 cells was split five ways, four sequenced. Whole-study results and caveats: Naive cells had under 1% of molecules in clones above 20 RNA copies, effectors over 97%.

Construction of naive CD8 libraries employed about 18,000 to 1,000,000 sorted cells together with 10%, 30% or 50% RNA. Sequenced material: naive CD8+ T cells from blood, with Jurkat cell RNA spiked in. Subset denoted: FACS-sorted CD8+CD4-CCR7+CD45RA+ naive T cells. The TCR comes from a human donor in good health. Some libraries in this study had Jurkat cell RNA spiked in. The J gene is TRBJ2-3, the V gene TRBV30; D perhaps matches TRBD2 (5 bases). The CDR3 reads CAWSTRTFTDTQYF. The CDR3 DNA sequence: TGTGCCTGGAGTACTCGGACTTTCACAGATACGCAGTATTTT. Together with reference TRBV30 and TRBJ2-3, the CDR3 gives the full variable domain: SQTIHQWPATLVQPVGSPLSLECTVEGTSNPNLYWYRQAAGRGLQLLFYSVGIGQISSEVPQNLSASRPQDRQFILSSKKLLLSDSGFYLCAWSTRTFTDTQYFGPGTRLTVL.